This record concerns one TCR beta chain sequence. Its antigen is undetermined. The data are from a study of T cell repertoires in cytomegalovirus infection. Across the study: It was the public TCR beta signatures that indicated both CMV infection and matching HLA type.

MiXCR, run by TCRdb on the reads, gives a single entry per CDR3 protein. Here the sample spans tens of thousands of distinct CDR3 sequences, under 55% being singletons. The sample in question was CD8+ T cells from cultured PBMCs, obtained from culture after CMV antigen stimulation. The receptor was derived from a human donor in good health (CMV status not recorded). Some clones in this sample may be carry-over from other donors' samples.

CDR3 amino acids: CASSFLGTPGYTF. In nucleotides, the CDR3 is TGTGCCAGCAGCTTCCTCGGGACACCAGGCTACACCTTC. This chain connects TRBV7-8 to TRBJ1-2; D perhaps matches TRBD1 (6 bases). Looked up from germline, CDR1 is SGHVS and CDR2 is FQNEAQ. V was shortened by 3 bases and J by 8 bases, with 13 bases between the two germline ends. The CDR3 spans 13 residues. The full variable domain, rest sourced from reference TRBV7-8 and TRBJ1-2, is GAGVSQSPRYKVAKRGQDVALRCDPISGHVSLFWYQQALGQGPEFLTYFQNEAQLDKSGLPSDRFFAERPEGSVSTLKIQRTQQEDSAVYLCASSFLGTPGYTFGSGTRLTVV.